These T cell receptor beta chains were read from a single sample in a study of blood T cell repertoires in COVID-19. The method was immunoSEQ multiplex PCR; TCRdb's version includes in-frame clones alone and lacks a portion of them. The top ten hold more than 8.5% of the sample, which has 250,000 to 300,000 clones, about 90% seen once. The sequencing input was peripheral blood. The receptor set was obtained from a woman aged 70-85 years with COVID-19, enrolled during active disease. Each CDR3 is given with its conserved first and last residue. A D gene is named only where the DNA matches it firmly. Some rows have no size entry. The others give once, few or many, or a class for an expanded clone.

v_gene	j_gene	d_gene	abundance	len	CDR3nt	CDR3aa
TRBV28	TRBJ2-7	TRBD2	.	14	TGTGCCAGCAGTTTATGGGGGGGGATTTACGAGCAGTACTTC	CASSLWGGIYEQYF
TRBV19	TRBJ1-5	.	.	12	TGTGCCAGTAGTATCCACCTTGGAGCCCAGCATTTT	CASSIHLGAQHF
TRBV28	TRBJ1-2	TRBD1	.	15	TGTGCCAGCAGTTCCGGACAGGGGCTGATGGATGGCTACACCTTC	CASSSGQGLMDGYTF
TRBV10-3	TRBJ1-5	.	.	15	TGTGCCATCAGTGAGGCCACGGTAGCAAATCAGCCCCAGCATTTT	CAISEATVANQPQHF
TRBV11-2	TRBJ2-5	TRBD1	once	15	TGTGCCAGCAGCCTCAACCCGGACAGGGGCGAGACCCAGTACTTC	CASSLNPDRGETQYF
TRBV5-3	TRBJ1-5	.	few	16	TGTGCCAGAAGCCACCCGGTGAAACAGGGATTTCAGCCCCAGCATTTT	CARSHPVKQGFQPQHF
TRBV21-1	TRBJ2-1	.	.	16	TGTGCCAGCAGCAAAGGGGGCAGGGTGTCCTACAATGAGCAGTTCTTC	CASSKGGRVSYNEQFF
TRBV10-3	TRBJ1-5	TRBD1	.	15	TGTGCCATCAGTGGGAACGACAGGGGCAATCAGCCCCAGCATTTT	CAISGNDRGNQPQHF
TRBV4-1	TRBJ1-5	.	.	18	TGCGCCAGCAGCCAAGACCCTCCCCGAGCAGGGAGGATTCAGCCCCAGCATTTT	CASSQDPPRAGRIQPQHF
TRBV3-1/TRBV3-2	TRBJ1-3	.	.	15	TGTGCCAGCAGCCAAGACCCCAGCTCTGGAAACACCATATATTTT	CASSQDPSSGNTIYF
TRBV7-9	TRBJ1-4	TRBD1	.	13	TGTGCCAGCGGGGACAGCGGGGGTGAAAAACTGTTTTTT	CASGDSGGEKLFF
TRBV5-1	TRBJ1-1	.	.	11	TGCGCCAGCAGCTTGGCCAGTGAAGCTTTCTTT	CASSLASEAFF
TRBV28	TRBJ1-2	.	.	14	TGTGCCAGCTCTACAGATTCTCGGAACTATGGCTACACCTTC	CASSTDSRNYGYTF
TRBV6-5	TRBJ1-4	.	.	13	TGTGCCAGCAGTTACGGAGGAGACGAAAAACTGTTTTTT	CASSYGGDEKLFF
TRBV25-1	TRBJ1-3	.	.	15	TGTGCCAGCAGTGATAGGGGTTTTTCTGGAAACACCATATATTTT	CASSDRGFSGNTIYF
TRBV18	TRBJ2-7	.	.	13	TGTGCCAGCTCACCAGACAGAGCCTACGAGCAGTACTTC	CASSPDRAYEQYF
TRBV28	TRBJ1-2	.	.	12	TGTGCCAGCAGTCAAATCCCGGGTGGCTACACCTTC	CASSQIPGGYTF
TRBV6-2/TRBV6-3	TRBJ1-5	TRBD1	.	17	TGTGCCAGCAGCCGAGATACAGGGGGTAATTATGGTCAGCCCCAGCATTTT	CASSRDTGGNYGQPQHF
TRBV4-3	TRBJ2-3	.	.	14	TGCGCCAGCAGCCAAGAACTAGTCGGGAATACGCAGTATTTT	CASSQELVGNTQYF
TRBV4-1	TRBJ2-1	.	.	15	TGCGCCAGCAGCCACAGGGTTGGGATTTACAATGAGCAGTTCTTC	CASSHRVGIYNEQFF
TRBV18	TRBJ1-4	TRBD1	.	15	TGTGCCAGCTCACCGTTACAGGGGGCTGAGGAAAAACTGTTTTTT	CASSPLQGAEEKLFF
TRBV6-5	TRBJ2-1	TRBD1	.	15	TGTGCCAGCAGTTGGGACAGGGCATCATACAATGAGCAGTTCTTC	CASSWDRASYNEQFF
TRBV28	TRBJ2-3	TRBD1	.	14	TGTGCCAGCAGGCCAGGGGGCCTGATAGTTACGCAGTATTTT	CASRPGGLIVTQYF
TRBV24-1	TRBJ2-7	TRBD1	.	15	TGTGCCACCTCAGGCGGGACAGGGGGCGCATACGAGCAGTACTTC	CATSGGTGGAYEQYF
TRBV30	TRBJ2-6	.	once	16	TGTGCCTGGAGTCAAGTTGGAGCCTCTGGGGCCAACGTCCTGACTTTC	CAWSQVGASGANVLTF
TRBV28	TRBJ1-5	.	.	14	TGTGCCAGCAGCCCTCAGGATAGCAATCAGCCCCAGCATTTT	CASSPQDSNQPQHF
TRBV5-6	TRBJ1-3	.	.	14	TGTGCCAGCAGCTTGGGAGTCTCTGGAAACACCATATATTTT	CASSLGVSGNTIYF
TRBV19	TRBJ1-2	TRBD1	.	11	TGTGCCAGCCGGACAGGGGACGGCTACACCTTC	CASRTGDGYTF